This TCR beta chain comes out of a study of T cells in Graves' hyperthyroidism and ophthalmopathy. The CDR3 regions of TCR beta were amplified from RNA transcripts. The HTBI primer set drove a first-round RT-PCR of the TCR CDR3. MiXCR was run by TCRdb on the multiplex PCR reads, yielding one entry per CDR3 protein. This sample carries about 620,000 distinct CDR3 sequences, around 15% of them seen once, and the ten largest clones take over 3.5%. This clonotype was counted between two and nine times. The V gene's germline CDR1 is SGHRS and CDR2 YFSETQ. CDR3 length equals 13 residues. The V gene lost 7 bases and the J gene lost 6 bases, with 17 bases spanning the gap.

The sequencing sample was made of blood. The clonotype was recovered from a woman under 40 with Graves' hyperthyroidism. The V and J genes are TRBV5-1 and TRBJ2-7; D is perhaps TRBD1 (6 bases). CDR3 amino acids: CASRVGGPGEQYF. CDR3 sequence (DNA): TGCGCCAGCCGCGTAGGGGGTCCTGGCGAGCAGTACTTC.